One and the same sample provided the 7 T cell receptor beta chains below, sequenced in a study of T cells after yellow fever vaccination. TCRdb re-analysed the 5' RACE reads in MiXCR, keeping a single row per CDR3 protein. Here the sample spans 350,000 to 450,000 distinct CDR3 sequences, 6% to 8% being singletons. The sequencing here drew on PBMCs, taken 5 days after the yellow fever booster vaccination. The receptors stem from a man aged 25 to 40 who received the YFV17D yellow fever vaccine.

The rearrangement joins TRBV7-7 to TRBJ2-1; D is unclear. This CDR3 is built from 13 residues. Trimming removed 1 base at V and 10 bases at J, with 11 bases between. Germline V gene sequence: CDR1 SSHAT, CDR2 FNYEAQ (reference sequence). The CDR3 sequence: CASSLDGPGEQFF. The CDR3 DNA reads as TGTGCCAGCAGCTTAGATGGCCCCGGGGAGCAGTTCTTC.

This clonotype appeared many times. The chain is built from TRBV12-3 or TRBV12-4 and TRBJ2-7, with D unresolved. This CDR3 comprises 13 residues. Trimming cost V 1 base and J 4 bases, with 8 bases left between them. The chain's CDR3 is CASSLDMGYEQYF. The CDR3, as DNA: TGTGCCAGCAGTTTAGATATGGGTTACGAGCAGTACTTC.

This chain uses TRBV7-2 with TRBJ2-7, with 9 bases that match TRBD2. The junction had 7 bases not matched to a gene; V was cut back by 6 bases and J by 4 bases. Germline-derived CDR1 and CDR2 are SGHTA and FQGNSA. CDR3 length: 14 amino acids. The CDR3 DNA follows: TGTGCCAGCAGGCGGGGACTAGCCCCTTACGAGCAGTACTTC. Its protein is CASRRGLAPYEQYF.

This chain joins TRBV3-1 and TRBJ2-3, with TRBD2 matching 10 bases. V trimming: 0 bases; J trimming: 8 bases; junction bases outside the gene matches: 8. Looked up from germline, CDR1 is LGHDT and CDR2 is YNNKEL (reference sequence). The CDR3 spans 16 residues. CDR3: CASSQEAPGLALTQYF. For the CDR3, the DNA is TGTGCCAGCAGCCAAGAAGCTCCGGGACTAGCGCTTACGCAGTATTTT.

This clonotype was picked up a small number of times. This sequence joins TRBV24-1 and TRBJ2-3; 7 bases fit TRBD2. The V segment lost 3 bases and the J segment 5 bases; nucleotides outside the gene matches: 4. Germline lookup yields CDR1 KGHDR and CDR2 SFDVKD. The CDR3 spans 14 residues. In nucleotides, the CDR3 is TGTGCCACCAGTGATGAAATAGCGGGAGATACGCAGTATTTT. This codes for CATSDEIAGDTQYF.

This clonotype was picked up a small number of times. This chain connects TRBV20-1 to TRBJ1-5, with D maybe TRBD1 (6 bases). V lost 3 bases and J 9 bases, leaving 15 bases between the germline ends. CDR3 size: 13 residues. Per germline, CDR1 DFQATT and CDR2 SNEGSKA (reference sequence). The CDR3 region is CSASYREAGPQHF. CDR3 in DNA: TGCAGTGCTAGCTACAGGGAGGCCGGGCCCCAGCATTTT.

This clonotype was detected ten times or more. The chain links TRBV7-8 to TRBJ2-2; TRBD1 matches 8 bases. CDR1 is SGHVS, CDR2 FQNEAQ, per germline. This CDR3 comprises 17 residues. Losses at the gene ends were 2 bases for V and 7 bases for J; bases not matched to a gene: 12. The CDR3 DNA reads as TGTGCCAGCAGCTTACTGCAGGGGGCCGGTGTAAACGGGGAGCTGTTTTTT. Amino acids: CASSLLQGAGVNGELFF.